This paragraph covers one T cell receptor (beta chain) sequence. Its matching antigen is unknown. This entry belongs to a study of CD8 T cells in Susac syndrome. Points from the study as a whole: Regarding the TCR sequencing and HLA analysis, the study admitted that a relatively small number of individuals were involved.

Sequencing of TCR beta covered CD8+ and CD4+ T cells obtained from blood. Negative isolation was used for CD8+ and CD4+ T cells, and FACS enrichment was applied to TEMRA cells. Reverse transcription of roughly 0.5 to 1 ug RNA used random hexamers. Amplification of TCR beta CDR3 spanned 54 Vbeta and 13 Jbeta via immunoSEQ multiplex PCR. From the immunoSEQ multiplex PCR reads, TCRdb called clonotypes with MiXCR, one entry per CDR3 protein. This sample has 200,000 to 250,000 distinct CDR3 sequences; roughly 96% occur once, and the top ten carry 0.095%. V lost 3 bases, J lost 0 bases, and 9 bases lay in between. The germline V gene has CDR1 MDHEN and CDR2 SYDVKM. The CDR3 extends over 15 amino acids.

The TCR was taken from a human donor with multiple sclerosis. The sequencing input was CD4+ T cells from PBMCs. This sequence joins TRBV28 and TRBJ2-4, with D possibly called TRBD1 or TRBD2 (5 bases each). This CDR3 is CASSFPGTAKNIQYF. The CDR3 DNA is TGTGCCAGCAGTTTCCCAGGGACAGCCAAAAACATTCAGTACTTC.